Listed below are T cell receptor beta chains from one sample, sequenced in a study of blood T cells in healthy people across ages. TCRdb redid the calling of the 5' RACE reads with MiXCR, one entry per CDR3 protein. The sample has over 500,000 distinct CDR3 sequences, approximately 52% seen once. Sequenced sample: blood. Receptors originate from a woman over 75 in good health. Each CDR3 is given with its conserved first and last residue. Fields, in order: V gene, D gene, J gene, clone size, CDR3 protein, CDR3 DNA. The D gene is left open where the match is weak. Clone size, where shown, is once, few, many, or a class for clones that have expanded.

v_gene: TRBV4-2; d_gene: TRBD1; j_gene: TRBJ2-3; abundance: many; CDR3aa: CASSQEGARGLSSADTQYF; CDR3nt: TGTGCCAGCAGCCAAGAAGGTGCCAGGGGGCTGTCGAGCGCAGATACGCAGTATTTT
v_gene: TRBV12-3/TRBV12-4; d_gene: TRBD2; j_gene: TRBJ2-5; abundance: -; CDR3aa: CASSSWGGETQYF; CDR3nt: TGTGCCAGCAGTTCCTGGGGGGGGGAGACCCAGTACTTC
v_gene: TRBV20-1; d_gene: TRBD1; j_gene: TRBJ2-3; abundance: -; CDR3aa: CSAPRGTGAYTQYF; CDR3nt: TGCAGTGCTCCGAGGGGGACAGGGGCATATACGCAGTATTTT
v_gene: TRBV10-3; d_gene: -; j_gene: TRBJ2-7; abundance: -; CDR3aa: CAISESGNSYEQYF; CDR3nt: TGTGCCATCAGTGAGTCTGGCAACTCCTACGAGCAGTACTTC
v_gene: TRBV28; d_gene: -; j_gene: TRBJ2-7; abundance: -; CDR3aa: CASCPAGTFSYEQYF; CDR3nt: TGTGCCAGCTGCCCCGCGGGGACATTCTCCTACGAGCAGTACTTC
v_gene: TRBV5-6; d_gene: -; j_gene: TRBJ1-4; abundance: -; CDR3aa: CASSLSGRDEKLFF; CDR3nt: TGTGCCAGCAGCTTGTCCGGCAGGGATGAAAAACTGTTTTTT
v_gene: TRBV2; d_gene: TRBD2; j_gene: TRBJ2-3; abundance: -; CDR3aa: CASTGLAGGLGTDTQYF; CDR3nt: TGTGCCAGCACAGGACTAGCGGGGGGGCTGGGCACAGATACGCAGTATTTT
v_gene: TRBV6-6; d_gene: TRBD1; j_gene: TRBJ1-2; abundance: -; CDR3aa: CAGQGTNYGYTF; CDR3nt: TGTGCCGGACAGGGAACCAACTATGGCTACACCTTC
v_gene: TRBV5-1; d_gene: TRBD2; j_gene: TRBJ2-5; abundance: -; CDR3aa: CASSIGTSGGQETQYF; CDR3nt: TGCGCCAGCAGCATCGGGACTAGCGGGGGACAAGAGACCCAGTACTTC
v_gene: TRBV7-2; d_gene: -; j_gene: TRBJ2-7; abundance: -; CDR3aa: CASVRGTTRSEQYF; CDR3nt: TGTGCCAGCGTTAGGGGGACTACACGGTCCGAGCAGTACTTC
v_gene: TRBV29-1; d_gene: -; j_gene: TRBJ2-5; abundance: -; CDR3aa: CSVEIRGLFRETQYF; CDR3nt: TGCAGCGTTGAAATAAGGGGCCTCTTCAGAGAGACCCAGTACTTC
v_gene: TRBV5-1; d_gene: -; j_gene: TRBJ2-7; abundance: many; CDR3aa: CASSLAPSSHEQYF; CDR3nt: TGCGCCAGCAGCTTGGCCCCTAGTTCCCACGAGCAGTACTTC
v_gene: TRBV7-2; d_gene: TRBD1; j_gene: TRBJ1-2; abundance: -; CDR3aa: CASSPGTGLSNYGYTF; CDR3nt: TGTGCCAGCAGCCCCGGGACAGGACTCTCAAACTATGGCTACACCTTC
v_gene: TRBV11-1; d_gene: -; j_gene: TRBJ2-3; abundance: -; CDR3aa: CASSLQSATDTQYF; CDR3nt: TGTGCCAGCAGCTTACAGTCGGCAACAGATACGCAGTATTTT
v_gene: TRBV12-3/TRBV12-4; d_gene: TRBD2; j_gene: TRBJ2-1; abundance: many; CDR3aa: CASSFAAGGRYNEQFF; CDR3nt: TGTGCCAGCAGTTTTGCGGCGGGGGGGCGGTACAATGAGCAGTTCTTC
v_gene: TRBV20-1; d_gene: -; j_gene: TRBJ1-3; abundance: -; CDR3aa: CSARQGGEGNTIYF; CDR3nt: TGCAGTGCTAGACAGGGCGGCGAAGGAAACACCATATATTTT
v_gene: TRBV20-1; d_gene: TRBD2; j_gene: TRBJ2-1; abundance: few; CDR3aa: CSASLVGGAYNEQFF; CDR3nt: TGCAGTGCTAGCCTAGTGGGAGGGGCATACAATGAGCAGTTCTTC
v_gene: TRBV7-3; d_gene: -; j_gene: TRBJ1-4; abundance: -; CDR3aa: CASSCGKGEGEKLFF; CDR3nt: TGTGCCAGCAGCTGTGGAAAGGGGGAGGGAGAAAAACTGTTTTTT
v_gene: TRBV4-2; d_gene: -; j_gene: TRBJ2-7; abundance: -; CDR3aa: CASSRERTSSYEQYF; CDR3nt: TGTGCCAGCAGCCGGGAGCGTACGAGCTCCTACGAGCAGTACTTC
v_gene: TRBV4-2; d_gene: -; j_gene: TRBJ2-3; abundance: -; CDR3aa: CASSPDQFTDTQYF; CDR3nt: TGTGCCAGCAGCCCAGACCAGTTCACAGATACGCAGTATTTT
v_gene: TRBV12-3/TRBV12-4; d_gene: -; j_gene: TRBJ2-1; abundance: many; CDR3aa: CASSLYDQAGEQFF; CDR3nt: TGTGCCAGCAGTTTATACGACCAGGCGGGTGAGCAGTTCTTC
v_gene: TRBV12-3/TRBV12-4; d_gene: TRBD1; j_gene: TRBJ2-7; abundance: -; CDR3aa: CASSFLETGFYEQYF; CDR3nt: TGTGCCAGCAGTTTTCTCGAGACAGGGTTCTACGAGCAGTACTTC
v_gene: TRBV6-9; d_gene: TRBD2; j_gene: TRBJ2-7; abundance: -; CDR3aa: CASRKYGTRYEQYF; CDR3nt: TGTGCCAGCAGGAAATACGGGACTAGATACGAGCAGTACTTC
v_gene: TRBV2; d_gene: -; j_gene: TRBJ2-7; abundance: -; CDR3aa: CASKSTVTSYEQYF; CDR3nt: TGTGCCAGCAAGTCCACAGTCACATCCTACGAGCAGTACTTC
v_gene: TRBV20-1; d_gene: -; j_gene: TRBJ2-1; abundance: many; CDR3aa: CSAGTLSSYNEQFF; CDR3nt: TGCAGTGCTGGGACTCTGAGCTCCTACAATGAGCAGTTCTTC
v_gene: TRBV10-3; d_gene: -; j_gene: TRBJ2-5; abundance: -; CDR3aa: CAISEGKGSEAQYF; CDR3nt: TGTGCCATCTCCGAGGGGAAGGGGTCGGAGGCCCAGTACTTC
v_gene: TRBV6-5; d_gene: -; j_gene: TRBJ1-1; abundance: many; CDR3aa: CASSDRGGAEAFF; CDR3nt: TGTGCCAGCAGTGACCGTGGAGGGGCTGAAGCTTTCTTT